This T cell receptor beta chain was documented in a study of blood T cells in healthy people across ages. The CDR3 length is 15 residues. Germline CDR1 and CDR2: KGHSH and LQKENI. The V segment lost 0 bases and the J segment 4 bases; nucleotides outside the gene matches: 4. The use of a sample-barcoded 5' primer and a J-beta primer mix characterized a second PCR of about 7 to 12 cycles. In TCRdb, the 5' RACE reads were re-called with MiXCR into one record per CDR3 protein. Of some 700,000 distinct CDR3 sequences in the sample, roughly two fifths are singletons; the top ten hold more than 20%. To note about this clonotype: Antigen: not known.

Peripheral blood samples of 9 to 10 milliliters were drawn from each donor. Study-wide results and limits: Conclusively comparing naive with antigen-experienced cells was impossible with unsorted PBMCs. Higher diversity, along with more naive CD4+ cells, distinguished long-lived donors from aged donors.

The TCR sequence derives from a woman between 55 and 75 years old in good health. Sequenced material: blood. The rearrangement links TRBV18 to TRBJ2-5; 8 bases fit TRBD2. The CDR3 loop is CASSPPSGGRETQYF. The CDR3 DNA follows: TGTGCCAGCTCACCACCGAGCGGGGGACGAGAGACCCAGTACTTC.